A selection of T cell receptor beta chains follows, all from one sample in a study of radiation and T cells in renal cell carcinoma. The method was immunoSEQ multiplex PCR; TCRdb's version includes in-frame clones alone and lacks a portion of them. The sample yields 70,000 to 100,000 clones, approximately 83% seen once. The sample consisted of blood, taken from a patient whose treatment included radiotherapy and nephrectomy. These receptors originate from a woman between 45 and 65 years old with renal cell carcinoma. Both conserved end residues are part of each CDR3.

v_call cdr3_aa
TRBV7-2 CASSIGQGRYEQYF
TRBV7-2 CASSFGTSGYEQYF
TRBV19 CASSIWGDQETQYF
TRBV5-1 CASSPQASRGETQYF
TRBV15 CATSGDRGGYGYTF
TRBV7-6 CASSISTDTQYF
TRBV11-2 CASRASGKSSYEQYF
TRBV19 CASSTQRTGGTQYF
TRBV15 CATSREKAGPEWGYTF
TRBV28 CASTLTGLAGSEQYF
TRBV5-1 CASSSLGTEPYEQYF
TRBV9 CASSVVGSISNTGELFF
TRBV11-2 CASSKLAGGPYEQYF
TRBV10-1 CASRTVPKGSRQYF
TRBV10-1 CASSESTGNYEQYF
TRBV5-5 CASRDQGAWNEQFF
TRBV28 CASTPPARGSPLHF
TRBV7-2 CASSLGPSYEQYF